One sample yielded the 25 T cell receptor beta chains listed below, sequenced in a study of T-cell memory formation after mild COVID-19. In TCRdb, the 5' RACE reads were re-called with MiXCR into one record per CDR3 protein. The table has hundreds of thousands of distinct CDR3 sequences, roughly 25% seen once; the top ten hold approximately 13%. Sample: PBMCs or a T cell subset sorted from them (not recorded which). The receptors stem from an adult woman who had mild COVID-19 (a few samples of this study predate the infection). Cell type and time point are not known.

The rearrangement uses TRBV21-1 and TRBJ2-3; no check of the table's D call, TRBD1, against the DNA was made. TRBV21-1 is assigned pseudogene status. CDR3 length equals 15 residues. The CDR3 reads CASSRGAGAWDTQYF. DNA of the CDR3: TGTGCCAGCAGCCGGGGAGCGGGGGCCTGGGATACGCAGTATTTT.

This chain uses TRBV27 with TRBJ1-1; D is undetermined. The CDR3 has 13 residues. Trimming stripped 2 bases from V and 4 bases from J, with 8 bases between. CDR1 and CDR2 from the germline V gene are MNHEY and SMNVEV (reference sequence). In DNA form, the CDR3 reads TGTGCCAGCAGTTTAATACTGACCACTGAAGCTTTCTTT. The encoded protein is CASSLILTTEAFF.

This clonotype has a count of ten or more. The gene calls are TRBV20-1 and TRBJ1-2; possibly TRBD1 for D (6 bases). This CDR3 is built from 13 residues. V dropped 2 bases and J dropped 4 bases, with 11 bases sitting between them. Germline-derived CDR1 and CDR2 are DFQATT and SNEGSKA (reference sequence). CDR3 loop: CSARQGSGYGYTF. The DNA of the CDR3 is TGCAGTGCTAGACAGGGGAGCGGCTATGGCTACACCTTC.

This clonotype was recorded only once. The chain couples TRBV7-6 to TRBJ2-2, with 7 bases aligning to TRBD2. Per germline, CDR1 SGHVS and CDR2 FNYEAQ. V lost 5 bases and J lost 1; bases outside the gene matches: 7. The CDR3 is made up of 16 amino acids. The CDR3 sequence is CASSNPTGGNTGELFF. For the CDR3, the DNA is TGTGCCAGCAGCAACCCCACGGGGGGGAACACCGGGGAGCTGTTTTTT.

The V and J genes are TRBV4-2 and TRBJ2-2; 11 bases map to TRBD2. With 1 base clipped from V and 4 bases from J, the junction kept 5 bases outside the gene matches. The germline gives CDR1 LGHNA, CDR2 YNFKEQ. The CDR3 sequence is 17 residues long. The CDR3 region has the DNA TGTGCCAGCAGCCAAGTTAGCGGGGGGGTGCGCACCGGGGAGCTGTTTTTT. It yields the protein CASSQVSGGVRTGELFF.

V and J are TRBV7-7 and TRBJ2-1; 7 bases agree with TRBD2. With 5 bases clipped from V and 0 bases from J, the junction kept 10 bases outside the gene matches. The CDR3 totals 17 residues. The V gene's germline CDR1 is SSHAT and CDR2 FNYEAQ (reference sequence). CDR3 in amino acids: CASSPLGGLSSYNEQFF. The DNA of the CDR3 is TGTGCCAGCAGCCCCCTGGGGGGGTTGAGCTCCTACAATGAGCAGTTCTTC.

V gene TRBV20-1 combines with J gene TRBJ1-4, with D unclear. This CDR3 contains 15 residues. Trimming took off 0 bases at V and 3 bases at J, with 11 bases between the two ends. CDR1 DFQATT and CDR2 SNEGSKA come from the germline V gene (reference sequence). Written as DNA, the CDR3 is TGCAGTGCTAGAGACCCCGCGGCTTCTAATGAAAAACTGTTTTTT. Its protein product is CSARDPAASNEKLFF.

The chain uses TRBV15 and TRBJ2-7; possibly TRBD1 for D (5 bases). Trimming cost V 0 bases and J 2 bases, with 8 bases left between them. The CDR3 is 14 residues long. CDR1 and CDR2 (germline): LNHNV, YYDKDF (reference sequence). CDR3 bases: TGTGCCACCAGCAGAGATCGACAGACCTACGAGCAGTACTTC. This sequence encodes CATSRDRQTYEQYF.

The chain recombines TRBV9 with TRBJ2-2; perhaps TRBD2 as D (6 bases). Looked up from germline, CDR1 is SGDLS and CDR2 is YYNGEE. This CDR3 is 16 amino acids long. V was cut by 0 bases and J by 1 base, with 10 bases left in between. The CDR3 spells CASSVEGGMNTGELFF. The CDR3 DNA reads TGTGCCAGCAGCGTAGAGGGCGGGATGAACACCGGGGAGCTGTTTTTT.

In this sample, this clonotype turned up many times. This chain joins TRBV4-3 and TRBJ2-5; 13 positions match TRBD2. Germline lookup yields CDR1 LGHNA and CDR2 YSLEER. The V and J ends lost 4 bases and 5 bases, in that order; junction bases with no gene match: 7. This CDR3 spans 16 amino acids. CDR3 amino acids: CASSRGRTSGSETQYF. The CDR3 coding sequence is TGCGCCAGCAGCCGAGGACGGACTAGCGGGAGCGAGACCCAGTACTTC.

The chain joins TRBV6-5 to TRBJ2-1; no definite D call. This CDR3 spans 15 amino acids. The germline gives CDR1 MNHEY, CDR2 SVGAGI. V was shortened by 6 bases and J by 2 bases, with 14 bases between the two germline ends. This CDR3 is CASRASEPPYNEQFF. DNA of the CDR3: TGTGCCAGCAGGGCGTCGGAGCCCCCCTACAATGAGCAGTTCTTC.

Only a few counts were recorded for this clonotype. The V gene is TRBV12-3 or TRBV12-4, the J gene TRBJ2-4; either TRBD1 or TRBD2 may fit D (6 bases each). V lost 4 bases, J lost 0 bases, and 22 bases lay in between. The CDR3 runs 19 residues. CDR3 coding DNA: TGTGCCAGCAGTTGGGGGCTGGCACTAGCCCAATTAGCCAAAAACATTCAGTACTTC. Translating gives CASSWGLALAQLAKNIQYF.

This clonotype was observed once. The genes are TRBV9 and TRBJ2-7; 11 nucleotides align to TRBD2. Germline V gene lookup returns CDR1 SGDLS and CDR2 YYNGEE. The ends lost 0 bases at V and 9 bases at J; junction bases unmatched: 5. This CDR3 spans 14 amino acids. The CDR3 DNA sequence: TGTGCCAGCAGCGTAGAGACTAGCGGGACGGGGCAGTACTTC. Its protein product is CASSVETSGTGQYF.

The gene calls are TRBV30 and TRBJ1-2; 9 nucleotides match TRBD1. The V and J ends lost 0 bases and 7 bases, in that order; junction bases with no gene match: 6. This CDR3 is 14 amino acids long. Germline CDR1 and CDR2: GTSNPN and SVGIG (reference sequence). CDR3 loop: CAWSVIQGARGYTF. DNA of the CDR3: TGTGCCTGGAGTGTAATACAGGGGGCCCGTGGCTACACCTTC.

The gene calls are TRBV4-3 and TRBJ2-1; TRBD2 agrees at 10 bases. There are 19 residues in the CDR3. Germline V gives CDR1 LGHNA, CDR2 YSLEER. The ends lost 2 bases at V and 0 bases at J; junction bases unmatched: 10. The CDR3 DNA follows: TGCGCCAGCAGCCAATTGCCTAGCGGGAGTCAGAGCTCCTACAATGAGCAGTTCTTC. It is translated as CASSQLPSGSQSSYNEQFF.

There are many counts of this clonotype. The chain carries TRBV20-1 and TRBJ2-5, with 13 bases lining up with TRBD2. Germline CDR1 DFQATT, CDR2 SNEGSKA (reference sequence). The CDR3 runs to 13 residues. Trimming cost V 5 bases and J 4 bases; bases outside gene matches: 1. CDR3 DNA: TGCAGTGCTCGGACTAGCGGGGGAGAGACCCAGTACTTC. Protein sequence: CSARTSGGETQYF.

The V gene is TRBV12-3 or TRBV12-4, the J gene TRBJ2-7, with D hard to call. The CDR3 extends over 14 amino acids. V gave up 4 bases and J gave up 6 bases, with 16 bases separating them. The CDR3 DNA is TGTGCCAGCAGTTCCCTCGGGTTCGGCAGCGAGCAGTACTTC. Protein: CASSSLGFGSEQYF.

This clonotype was seen a handful of times. V is TRBV7-9 and J is TRBJ1-6, with TRBD1 matching over 10 bases. CDR1 and CDR2 (germline): SEHNR, FQNEAQ (reference sequence). The CDR3 has 16 residues. V shed 6 bases and J 9 bases; nucleotides not matched to a gene: 11. CDR3 amino acids: CASRPLGQGMGSPLHF. The CDR3 DNA is TGTGCCAGCAGACCTCTGGGACAGGGGATGGGTTCACCCCTCCACTTT.

The V and J genes are TRBV5-1 and TRBJ2-2; perhaps TRBD2 as D (6 bases). The CDR3 totals 18 residues. Trimming removed 0 bases from V and 7 bases from J, with 22 bases in between. Germline CDR1 and CDR2: SGHRS and YFSETQ. The CDR3 DNA follows: TGCGCCAGCAGCTTGGGGGGCCGGGAGATCCAACACCGCGGGGAGCTGTTTTTT. This gives the protein CASSLGGREIQHRGELFF. Complete variable domain (other parts from reference TRBV5-1 and TRBJ2-2): KAGVTQTPRYLIKTRGQQVTLSCSPISGHRSVSWYQQTPGQGLQFLFEYFSETQRNKGNFPGRFSGRQFSNSRSEMNVSTLELGDSALYLCASSLGGREIQHRGELFFGEGSRLTVL.

The rearrangement joins TRBV7-9 to TRBJ1-2; the D is unclear. The V and J ends lost 5 bases and 8 bases respectively, with 15 bases between them. The CDR3 is 13 amino acids. CDR1 and CDR2 from the germline V gene are SEHNR and FQNEAQ (reference sequence). CDR3 coding DNA: TGTGCCAGCAGCCTCCCGCTTGCAGGCGGCTACACCTTC. Translation: CASSLPLAGGYTF.

This clonotype has just a few counts. The chain combines TRBV12-3 or TRBV12-4 with TRBJ1-5, with 9 bases matching TRBD1. This CDR3 spans 16 amino acids. Trimming removed 0 bases from V and 4 bases from J; junction bases left unmatched: 4. For the CDR3, the DNA is TGTGCCAGCAGTTTAGCCGGGACAGGGCCTAATCAGCCCCAGCATTTT. This gives the protein CASSLAGTGPNQPQHF.

The rearrangement uses TRBV29-1 and TRBJ2-7; possible D gene TRBD2, 6 bases. The CDR3 spans 14 residues. V lost 0 bases and J 3 bases, leaving 12 bases between the germline ends. In germline, CDR1 is SQVTM, CDR2 ANQGSEA. CDR3 sequence: CSVEDRGRGYEQYF. As DNA, the CDR3 is TGCAGCGTTGAAGATCGGGGGAGAGGCTACGAGCAGTACTTC.

The chain uses TRBV30 and TRBJ2-3, with 10 bases aligning to TRBD2. J was trimmed by 4 bases and V by 4 bases; bases with no gene match: 5. Germline V lookup: CDR1 GTSNPN, CDR2 SVGIG (reference sequence). This CDR3 is built from 14 residues. The CDR3 DNA is TGTGCCTGGATTAGCGGGGGGAACGCAGATACGCAGTATTTT. Translation: CAWISGGNADTQYF.

The V gene is TRBV11-2, the J gene TRBJ2-7, with no clear D. Between the trimmed V and J ends, which lost 8 bases and 9 bases, there was a span of 23 bases. Germline V CDR1 and CDR2: SGHAT, FQNNGV. The CDR3 contains 14 residues. Here the CDR3 reads CASSSGQQFGRQYF. In DNA, the CDR3 is TGTGCCAGCTCCTCTGGGCAGCAGTTCGGACGGCAGTACTTC.

This clonotype was seen at least ten times. A junction end diverges from the germline sequence, so it may reflect a read error. This chain links TRBV7-9 with TRBJ1-2; 9 bases map to TRBD1. CDR1 and CDR2 from the germline V gene are SEHNR and FQNEAQ (reference sequence). The CDR3 is made up of 13 amino acids. CDR3 DNA: TGCGCCAGCAGCCGGACAGGGGACTATGGCTACACCTTC. Translated, it gives CASSRTGDYGYTF.